This passage covers 23 T cell receptor beta chains from one sample sequenced in a study of OX40 agonist ivuxolimab in advanced cancers. This table comes from immunoSEQ multiplex PCR, and its TCRdb copy is limited to in-frame clones, with some not included. Among more than 70,000 clones, 65% to 90% were seen once, and the ten largest hold roughly 1.9%. The sequencing used CD4+ or CD8+ T cells sorted from blood, collected in a trial of the OX40 agonist ivuxolimab. These receptors were obtained from an adult with an advanced solid tumor such as melanoma, head and neck, liver or kidney cancer.

This clone was counted once. The chain joins TRBV10-3 to TRBJ1-5; D remains ambiguous. V lost 3 bases and J lost 9, with 9 bases in between. This CDR3 region has 12 residues. Germline CDR1 ENHRY, CDR2 SYGVKD. Here the CDR3 DNA reads TGTGCCATCAGTGACCCGGGAGGGCCCCAGCATTTT. Amino acid sequence: CAISDPGGPQHF.

The rearrangement links TRBV5-1 to TRBJ1-5, with D unresolved. CDR3 length equals 15 residues. Looked up from germline, CDR1 is SGHRS and CDR2 is YFSETQ. Trimming shortened V by 5 bases and J by 0 bases, and 12 bases separated the two germline ends. The CDR3 nucleotides read TGCGCCAGCAGGTGGACGGATGATAGCAATCAGCCCCAGCATTTT. Amino acid sequence: CASRWTDDSNQPQHF. The full variable domain, with the rest looked up from reference TRBV5-1 and TRBJ1-5, is KAGVTQTPRYLIKTRGQQVTLSCSPISGHRSVSWYQQTPGQGLQFLFEYFSETQRNKGNFPGRFSGRQFSNSRSEMNVSTLELGDSALYLCASRWTDDSNQPQHFGDGTRLSIL.

The rearrangement joins TRBV7-9 to TRBJ1-2, with D possibly matching TRBD1 (6 bases). The CDR3 extends over 15 amino acids. In germline, CDR1 is SEHNR, CDR2 FQNEAQ (reference sequence). The germline V and J ends were trimmed by 5 bases and 4 bases, with 17 bases remaining between them. The CDR3 DNA follows: TGTGCCAGCAGCCCAAGCGGATGGGGGCTCTATGGCTACACCTTC. Amino acid sequence: CASSPSGWGLYGYTF.

V and J are TRBV2 and TRBJ1-3; D uncertain. Between the trimmed V and J ends, which lost 0 bases and 4 bases, there was a span of 13 bases. The germline V gene has CDR1 SNHLY and CDR2 FYNNEI. This CDR3 is built from 16 residues. CDR3 nucleotide sequence: TGTGCCAGCAGTGAAGCGCTTAGCAGCCACGGAAACACCATATATTTT. This sequence encodes CASSEALSSHGNTIYF.

This chain joins TRBV18 and TRBJ1-1; no clear D. The germline V gene has CDR1 KGHSH and CDR2 LQKENI. The CDR3 runs 15 residues. Trimming pared 6 bases from V and 2 bases from J, leaving 16 bases between. CDR3 sequence reads: CASSPGPSRNTEAFF. The CDR3 bases are TGTGCCAGCTCGCCAGGTCCCTCTAGAAACACTGAAGCTTTCTTT. Complete variable domain (other parts from reference TRBV18 and TRBJ1-1): NAGVMQNPRHLVRRRGQEARLRCSPMKGHSHVYWYRQLPEEGLKFMVYLQKENIIDESGMPKERFSAEFPKEGPSILRIQQVVRGDSAAYFCASSPGPSRNTEAFFGQGTRLTVV.

This chain connects TRBV30 to TRBJ2-5; D is ambiguous. The DNA end lines up better with TRBJ2-7; the J call may be wrong. Germline values: CDR1 GTSNPN, CDR2 SVGIG (reference sequence). There are 13 residues in the CDR3. In DNA form, the CDR3 reads TGTGCCTGGATGCCGGGCCCTTCCTACGAGCAGTACTTC. Its translation: CAWMPGPSYEQYF.

This chain connects TRBV5-1 to TRBJ1-3, with TRBD1 matching 7 bases. From germline, CDR1 is SGHRS and CDR2 YFSETQ. Trimming removed 4 bases from V and 0 bases from J; junction bases left unmatched: 4. The CDR3 length is 15 residues. CDR3 amino acids: CASSPTGDSGNTIYF. DNA of the CDR3: TGCGCCAGCAGCCCCACAGGGGACTCTGGAAACACCATATATTTT.

The V and J genes are TRBV5-1 and TRBJ1-2; D remains unclear. The CDR3 is made up of 14 amino acids. Germline assignment: CDR1 SGHRS and CDR2 YFSETQ. V lost 0 bases and J 2 bases, leaving 8 bases between the germline ends. The CDR3 DNA reads as TGCGCCAGCAGCTTGGCCGGCGGAAACTATGGCTACACCTTC. Its translation: CASSLAGGNYGYTF. Based on the CDR3 plus reference TRBV5-1 and TRBJ1-2, the full variable domain is KAGVTQTPRYLIKTRGQQVTLSCSPISGHRSVSWYQQTPGQGLQFLFEYFSETQRNKGNFPGRFSGRQFSNSRSEMNVSTLELGDSALYLCASSLAGGNYGYTFGSGTRLTVV.

As regards this clone: One end of the junction varies from germline; a read error may be responsible. This chain connects TRBV7-7 to TRBJ2-7; D perhaps matches TRBD1 (5 bases). Germline loops: CDR1 SSHAT, CDR2 FNYEAQ (reference sequence). The CDR3 spans 15 residues. CDR3: CASSLALAGPYEQYF. CDR3 coding DNA: TGTGCTAGCAGCTTAGCATTAGCAGGGCCCTACGAGCAGTACTTC.

The chain combines TRBV29-1 with TRBJ2-3, with D tentatively TRBD1 or TRBD2 (5 bases each). Per germline, CDR1 SQVTM and CDR2 ANQGSEA. V lost 8 bases and J 1 base, leaving 16 bases between the germline ends. The CDR3 spans 14 residues. The CDR3 spells CSTEDLGGTDTQYF. CDR3 nucleotides: TGCAGCACTGAAGACTTGGGGGGCACAGATACGCAGTATTTT.

This clone appeared a few times. The DNA of the CDR3 is TGCGCCAGCAGCCAAGATCGACTAGCCGGCTGGCAGTACTTC. Protein sequence: CASSQDRLAGWQYF. The J gene is TRBJ2-7, the V gene TRBV4-3, with 7 bases aligning to TRBD2. The CDR3 totals 14 residues. J lost 9 bases, V lost 0 bases, and 8 bases had no gene match. Germline assignment: CDR1 LGHNA and CDR2 YSLEER.

This sequence joins TRBV5-6 and TRBJ1-1, with 9 bases identical to TRBD1. This CDR3 is built from 14 residues. Germline CDR1 is SGHDT and CDR2 is YYEEEE. The trim removed 4 bases at V and 6 bases at J, leaving 7 bases unmatched. CDR3 amino acids: CASSHRDRVPEAFF. CDR3 nucleotides: TGTGCCAGCAGCCACCGGGACAGGGTACCTGAAGCTTTCTTT.

The chain joins TRBV19 to TRBJ2-4; D uncertain. Looked up from germline, CDR1 is LNHDA and CDR2 is SQIVND (reference sequence). CDR3 length equals 14 residues. The V end was cut by 3 bases, the J end by 7 bases, with 13 bases between. CDR3 bases: TGTGCCAGTAGTATGGGGTTCGTCGGGAACATTCAGTACTTC. It translates to CASSMGFVGNIQYF.

The chain links TRBV28 to TRBJ2-4; D may be TRBD1 (7 bases). From germline, CDR1 is MDHEN and CDR2 SYDVKM. CDR3 size: 14 residues. The V end was cut by 6 bases, the J end by 8 bases, with 17 bases between. The CDR3 region is CASSIQGGIDIQYF. CDR3 in DNA: TGTGCCAGCAGCATCCAGGGGGGAATCGACATTCAGTACTTC. The full variable domain, its missing parts supplied by reference TRBV28 and TRBJ2-4, is DVKVTQSSRYLVKRTGEKVFLECVQDMDHENMFWYRQDPGLGLRLIYFSYDVKMKEKGDIPEGYSVSREKKERFSLILESASTNQTSMYLCASSIQGGIDIQYFGAGTRLSVL.

The rearrangement links TRBV6-1 to TRBJ2-3; either TRBD1 or TRBD2 may supply D (5 bases each). V shed 5 bases and J shed 7 bases, with 16 bases lying between them. The length of the CDR3 is 14 residues. Germline V gives CDR1 MNHNS, CDR2 SASEGT. In DNA form, the CDR3 reads TGTGCCAGCAGTCCAGAGGGGCCTGGAAATACGCAGTATTTT. Its protein is CASSPEGPGNTQYF.

The V gene is TRBV9, the J gene TRBJ2-2; D may be TRBD1 (6 bases). Trimming removed 0 bases at V and 6 bases at J, with 12 bases between. Per the germline V gene, CDR1 is SGDLS and CDR2 is YYNGEE. The CDR3 extends over 15 amino acids. The CDR3, as DNA: TGTGCCAGCAGCGTAGCTGGCAGGGGCTCCGGGGAGCTGTTTTTT. Translation: CASSVAGRGSGELFF.

The chain is built from TRBV6-6 and TRBJ2-2, with unresolved D. From germline, CDR1 is MNHNY and CDR2 SVGAGI (reference sequence). This CDR3 is built from 15 residues. The ends were cut back, 2 bases at V and 5 bases at J, with 12 bases in the middle. The CDR3 DNA sequence: TGTGCCAGCAGTTACGCCCTAGGAAGTACCGGGGAGCTGTTTTTT. It encodes CASSYALGSTGELFF.

The CDR3 region has the DNA TGCGCCAGCAGCCAAGGGGACCCCCGGGAGACCCAGTACTTC. Protein product: CASSQGDPRETQYF. V gene TRBV4-1 combines with J gene TRBJ2-5; D tentatively reads TRBD1 or TRBD2 (5 bases each). The CDR3 covers 14 residues. Germline V gene sequence: CDR1 MGHRA, CDR2 YSYEKL. V dropped 1 base and J dropped 5 bases, with 11 bases sitting between them.

The chain uses TRBV5-6 and TRBJ2-2; no clear D. CDR3 length: 14 residues. The germline V gene encodes CDR1 SGHDT and CDR2 YYEEEE. The V gene lost 0 bases and the J gene lost 13 bases, with 16 bases spanning the gap. CDR3 DNA: TGTGCCAGCAGCTTGGGTATGACCGGCAGATCGCTGTTTTTT. Residues: CASSLGMTGRSLFF.

V is TRBV7-2 and J is TRBJ2-5; 10 nucleotides align to TRBD2. Per the germline V gene, CDR1 is SGHTA and CDR2 is FQGNSA. This CDR3 has 14 amino acids. V lost 4 bases and J lost 5; bases outside the gene matches: 4. CDR3 sequence: CASSSTSGAETQYF. The CDR3, as DNA: TGTGCCAGCAGCTCTACTAGCGGGGCGGAGACCCAGTACTTC.

The chain recombines TRBV6-1 with TRBJ1-5; perhaps TRBD1 as D (5 bases). Per germline, CDR1 MNHNS and CDR2 SASEGT. The CDR3 extends over 14 amino acids. Trimming took 3 bases from V and 12 from J, leaving 18 bases between them. The CDR3 region is CASSDSFRGTFQHF. CDR3 DNA: TGTGCCAGCAGTGATAGCTTTAGGGGAACTTTCCAGCATTTT.

The rearrangement uses TRBV5-1 and TRBJ2-7; 7 bases align to TRBD1. V lost 0 bases, J lost 7 bases, and 7 bases stayed unmatched. The CDR3 contains 14 residues. The V gene's germline CDR1 is SGHRS and CDR2 YFSETQ. The CDR3 protein is CASSLGQGEDEQYF. The CDR3 region has the DNA TGCGCCAGCAGCTTGGGACAGGGAGAGGATGAGCAGTACTTC.

The gene calls are TRBV18 and TRBJ1-1, with a tentative D call TRBD1 (5 bases). Germline V lookup: CDR1 KGHSH, CDR2 LQKENI. V dropped 3 bases and J dropped 1 base, with 6 bases sitting between them. The CDR3 totals 13 residues. Here the CDR3 reads CASSPDTNTEAFF. CDR3 bases: TGTGCCAGCTCACCGGACACGAACACTGAAGCTTTCTTT.